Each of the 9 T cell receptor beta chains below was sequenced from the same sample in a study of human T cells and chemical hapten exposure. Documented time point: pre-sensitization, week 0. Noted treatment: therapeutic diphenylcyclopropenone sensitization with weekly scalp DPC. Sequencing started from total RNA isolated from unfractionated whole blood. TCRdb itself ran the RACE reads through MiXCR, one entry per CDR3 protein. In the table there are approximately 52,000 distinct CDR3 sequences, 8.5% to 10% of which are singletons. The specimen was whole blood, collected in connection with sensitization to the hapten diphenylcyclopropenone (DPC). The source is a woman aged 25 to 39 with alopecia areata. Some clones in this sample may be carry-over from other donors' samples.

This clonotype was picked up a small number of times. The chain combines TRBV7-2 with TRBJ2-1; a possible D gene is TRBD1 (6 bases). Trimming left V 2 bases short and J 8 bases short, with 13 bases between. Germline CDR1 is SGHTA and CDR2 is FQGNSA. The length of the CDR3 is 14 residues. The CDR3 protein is CASSLTAGAHEQFF. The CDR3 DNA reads TGTGCCAGCAGCTTAACTGCAGGGGCCCATGAGCAGTTCTTC.

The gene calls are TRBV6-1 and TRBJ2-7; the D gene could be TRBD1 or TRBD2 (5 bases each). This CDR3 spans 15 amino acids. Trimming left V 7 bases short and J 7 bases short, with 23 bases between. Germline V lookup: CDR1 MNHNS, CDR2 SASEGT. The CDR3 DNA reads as TGTGCCAGCACTCCCCGGGACCCAGGTTCGGGGGAGCAGTACTTC. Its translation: CASTPRDPGSGEQYF.

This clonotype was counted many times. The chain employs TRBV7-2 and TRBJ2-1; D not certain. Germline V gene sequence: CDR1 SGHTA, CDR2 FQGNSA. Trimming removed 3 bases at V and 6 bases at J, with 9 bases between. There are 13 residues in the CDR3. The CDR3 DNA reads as TGTGCCAGCAGCTTGTGGCCACTCAATGAGCAGTTCTTC. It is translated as CASSLWPLNEQFF.

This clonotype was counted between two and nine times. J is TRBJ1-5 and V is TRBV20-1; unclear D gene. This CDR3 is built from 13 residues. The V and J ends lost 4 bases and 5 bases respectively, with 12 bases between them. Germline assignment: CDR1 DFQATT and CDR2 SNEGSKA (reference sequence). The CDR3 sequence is CSATRRRDQPQHF. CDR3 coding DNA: TGCAGTGCTACCCGGAGGCGCGATCAGCCCCAGCATTTT.

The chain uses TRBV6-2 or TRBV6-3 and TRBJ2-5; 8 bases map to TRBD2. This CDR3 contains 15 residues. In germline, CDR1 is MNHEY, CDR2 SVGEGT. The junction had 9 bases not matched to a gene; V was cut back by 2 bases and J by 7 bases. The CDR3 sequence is CASSYGGGPIGTQYF. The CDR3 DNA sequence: TGTGCCAGCAGTTACGGCGGGGGGCCAATTGGGACCCAGTACTTC.

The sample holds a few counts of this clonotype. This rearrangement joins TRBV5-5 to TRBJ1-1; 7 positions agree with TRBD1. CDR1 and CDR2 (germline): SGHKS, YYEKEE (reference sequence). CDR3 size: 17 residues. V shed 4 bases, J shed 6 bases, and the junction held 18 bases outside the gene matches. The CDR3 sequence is CASSHIAQGGKWAEAFF. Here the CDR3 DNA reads TGTGCCAGCAGCCACATAGCCCAGGGGGGTAAATGGGCTGAAGCTTTCTTT.

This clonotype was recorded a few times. CDR3 DNA: TGTGCCAGCAGCCAAGGGCAGAACACTGAAGCTTTCTTT. It encodes CASSQGQNTEAFF. The chain couples TRBV4-2 to TRBJ1-1; the D is unclear. CDR3 size: 13 residues. V lost 1 base, J lost 1 base, and 4 bases lay in between. CDR1 is LGHNA, CDR2 YNFKEQ, per germline.

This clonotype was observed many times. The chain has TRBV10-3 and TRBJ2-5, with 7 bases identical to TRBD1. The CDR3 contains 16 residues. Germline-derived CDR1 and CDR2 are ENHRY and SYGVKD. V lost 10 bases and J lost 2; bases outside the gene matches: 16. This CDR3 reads CATKGFAGGRQETQYF. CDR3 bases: TGTGCCACGAAAGGGTTCGCAGGGGGACGTCAAGAGACCCAGTACTTC.

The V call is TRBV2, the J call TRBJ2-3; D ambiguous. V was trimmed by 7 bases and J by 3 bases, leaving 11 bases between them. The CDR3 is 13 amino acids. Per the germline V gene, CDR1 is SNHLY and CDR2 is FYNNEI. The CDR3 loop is CASTSLWTDTQYF. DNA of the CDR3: TGTGCCAGCACATCACTTTGGACAGATACGCAGTATTTT.